The present T cell receptor beta chain was sequenced within a study of CD8 T cells in Susac syndrome. TCR beta was sequenced from blood CD8+ and CD4+ T cells. Definite or probable Susac syndrome was diagnosed using recently defined diagnostic criteria. As for this clonotype: As yet, its antigen is unknown.

Findings and limits, study-wide: As the study acknowledged, the number of individuals in its TCR sequencing and HLA analysis was relatively small.

Germline V gives CDR1 SGDLS, CDR2 YYNGEE. The ends lost 5 bases at V and 0 bases at J; junction bases unmatched: 5. This CDR3 has 15 amino acids. Random hexamers were used to reverse transcribe the RNA input (about 0.5 to 1 ug). The method of amplification for TCR beta CDR3 was immunoSEQ multiplex PCR, covering 54 Vbeta and 13 Jbeta. Each CDR3 protein gets one entry after TCRdb re-called the immunoSEQ multiplex PCR reads with MiXCR. Among some 180,000 distinct CDR3 sequences listed, 90% to 95% were seen once. This chain joins TRBV9 and TRBJ2-7, with 10 bases identical to TRBD1. Sequenced material: CD4+ T cells from PBMCs. This sequence originates from a human donor with Susac syndrome. The CDR3 DNA follows: TGTGCCAGCAGTCCTCGGACAGGGGGCTCCTACGAGCAGTACTTC. It yields the protein CASSPRTGGSYEQYF. Full variable domain (outside the CDR3, taken from reference TRBV9 and TRBJ2-7): DSGVTQTPKHLITATGQRVTLRCSPRSGDLSVYWYQQSLDQGLQFLIQYYNGEERAKGNILERFSAQQFPDLHSELNLSSLELGDSALYFCASSPRTGGSYEQYFGPGTRLTVT.